Listed below are T cell receptor beta chains from one sample, sequenced in a study of shared clonotypes between healthy human individuals. Sequencing was performed with immunoSEQ multiplex PCR; in TCRdb, only in-frame clones are kept and a portion is missing. The table records some 500,000 clones, roughly 95% of them present only once. The sample was naive CD4+ T cells sorted from blood. Source of these receptors: a woman aged 25 to 39 in good health. The CDR3 runs from the conserved cysteine through the conserved F or W. D genes are given only for firm matches. Clone size is given for some rows only: seen once, a few or many times, or a class if the clone is expanded.

j_gene: TRBJ2-1
abundance: .
d_gene: TRBD2
v_gene: TRBV11-2
CDR3aa: CASSLPTGTSGSNEQFF
CDR3nt: TGTGCCAGCAGCTTACCTACCGGGACTAGCGGGAGTAATGAGCAGTTCTTC

j_gene: TRBJ2-7
abundance: .
d_gene: .
v_gene: TRBV28
CDR3aa: CASSSGARGDSYEQYF
CDR3nt: TGTGCCAGCAGTTCTGGGGCGCGAGGGGACTCCTACGAGCAGTACTTC

j_gene: TRBJ2-5
abundance: .
d_gene: TRBD2
v_gene: TRBV5-1
CDR3aa: CASSLKRLAEGQETQYF
CDR3nt: TGCGCCAGCAGCTTAAAAAGACTAGCGGAAGGACAAGAGACCCAGTACTTC

j_gene: TRBJ1-4
abundance: .
d_gene: .
v_gene: TRBV28
CDR3aa: CASRQGEERLFF
CDR3nt: TGTGCCAGCAGACAAGGGGAGGAGAGACTGTTTTTT

j_gene: TRBJ2-7
abundance: .
d_gene: TRBD2
v_gene: TRBV6-1
CDR3aa: CASSDSGSSREQYF
CDR3nt: TGTGCCAGCAGTGATAGCGGGAGCTCGCGCGAGCAGTACTTC

j_gene: TRBJ2-3
abundance: .
d_gene: .
v_gene: TRBV5-1
CDR3aa: CASSTAPDATDTQYF
CDR3nt: TGCGCCAGCAGCACAGCCCCGGACGCCACAGATACGCAGTATTTT

j_gene: TRBJ2-1
abundance: .
d_gene: .
v_gene: TRBV4-1
CDR3aa: CASSQDRLRGSVDEQFF
CDR3nt: TGCGCCAGCAGCCAAGATCGTTTAAGAGGGAGTGTGGATGAGCAGTTCTTC

j_gene: TRBJ2-3
abundance: .
d_gene: TRBD2
v_gene: TRBV19
CDR3aa: CASSIALAGVGTDTQYF
CDR3nt: TGTGCCAGTAGTATAGCCCTAGCGGGAGTGGGGACAGATACGCAGTATTTT

j_gene: TRBJ2-5
abundance: .
d_gene: .
v_gene: TRBV19
CDR3aa: CASSRGTEPTSHQETQYF
CDR3nt: TGTGCCAGTAGTCGAGGGACAGAGCCGACTAGCCATCAAGAGACCCAGTACTTC

j_gene: TRBJ2-1
abundance: .
d_gene: .
v_gene: TRBV6-5
CDR3aa: CASSYDFRGYEQFF
CDR3nt: TGTGCCAGCAGTTACGACTTTAGGGGCTATGAGCAGTTCTTC

j_gene: TRBJ2-7
abundance: .
d_gene: TRBD2
v_gene: TRBV5-1
CDR3aa: CASSASEGLPYEQYF
CDR3nt: TGCGCCAGCAGCGCGTCGGAGGGACTACCCTACGAGCAGTACTTC

j_gene: TRBJ2-1
abundance: .
d_gene: TRBD2
v_gene: TRBV4-1
CDR3aa: CASSQGTSDSYNEQFF
CDR3nt: TGCGCCAGCAGCCAGGGTACTAGCGATTCCTACAATGAGCAGTTCTTC

j_gene: TRBJ2-2
abundance: .
d_gene: TRBD2
v_gene: TRBV7-9
CDR3aa: CASSLAFSGSPYRVGELFF
CDR3nt: TGTGCCAGCAGCTTAGCGTTTAGCGGGAGTCCATATCGGGTCGGGGAGCTGTTTTTT

j_gene: TRBJ2-2
abundance: .
d_gene: .
v_gene: TRBV2
CDR3aa: CASHPGTNTGELFF
CDR3nt: TGTGCCAGCCATCCCGGGACGAACACCGGGGAGCTGTTTTTT

j_gene: TRBJ2-4
abundance: .
d_gene: .
v_gene: TRBV7-2
CDR3aa: CASSLTVLAKNIQYF
CDR3nt: TGTGCCAGCAGCTTGACGGTCCTAGCCAAAAACATTCAGTACTTC

j_gene: TRBJ2-7
abundance: .
d_gene: TRBD1
v_gene: TRBV18
CDR3aa: CASSPPGQGYEQYF
CDR3nt: TGTGCCAGCTCACCACCGGGACAGGGATACGAGCAGTACTTC

j_gene: TRBJ2-7
abundance: .
d_gene: .
v_gene: TRBV6-1
CDR3aa: CASISWGEQYF
CDR3nt: TGTGCCAGCATCTCCTGGGGTGAGCAGTACTTC

j_gene: TRBJ2-7
abundance: .
d_gene: .
v_gene: TRBV18
CDR3aa: CASSQSGTLYEQYF
CDR3nt: TGTGCCAGCTCACAATCCGGGACACTCTACGAGCAGTACTTC

j_gene: TRBJ2-7
abundance: once
d_gene: .
v_gene: TRBV6-5
CDR3aa: CASSSSREQYF
CDR3nt: TGTGCCAGCAGTTCCAGTCGCGAGCAGTACTTC

j_gene: TRBJ1-1
abundance: .
d_gene: TRBD1
v_gene: TRBV28
CDR3aa: CASSHPTGARLNTEAFF
CDR3nt: TGTGCCAGCAGTCACCCGACAGGGGCCCGCCTGAACACTGAAGCTTTCTTT

j_gene: TRBJ2-7
abundance: .
d_gene: TRBD2
v_gene: TRBV5-6
CDR3aa: CASSLVGEGRGEQYF
CDR3nt: TGTGCCAGCAGCTTGGTGGGGGAGGGCCGGGGTGAGCAGTACTTC

j_gene: TRBJ2-7
abundance: .
d_gene: .
v_gene: TRBV5-4
CDR3aa: CASSLGVGDSYEQYF
CDR3nt: TGTGCCAGCAGCTTGGGTGTGGGAGATTCCTACGAGCAGTACTTC

j_gene: TRBJ2-7
abundance: .
d_gene: TRBD2
v_gene: TRBV7-2
CDR3aa: CASSLGLAGVEQYF
CDR3nt: TGTGCCAGCAGCTTGGGACTAGCGGGAGTCGAGCAGTACTTC

j_gene: TRBJ2-2
abundance: once
d_gene: .
v_gene: TRBV6-1
CDR3aa: CASSGQLVATGELFF
CDR3nt: TGTGCCAGCAGTGGACAACTAGTCGCCACCGGGGAGCTGTTTTTT

j_gene: TRBJ1-1
abundance: .
d_gene: TRBD1
v_gene: TRBV13
CDR3aa: CASSLDRGAGNTEAFF
CDR3nt: TGTGCCAGCAGCCTCGACAGGGGGGCGGGGAACACTGAAGCTTTCTTT

j_gene: TRBJ2-7
abundance: .
d_gene: TRBD1
v_gene: TRBV6-1
CDR3aa: CASSPGTGGNYEQYF
CDR3nt: TGTGCCAGCAGCCCAGGGACAGGGGGGAACTACGAGCAGTACTTC

j_gene: TRBJ1-2
abundance: .
d_gene: TRBD1
v_gene: TRBV7-3
CDR3aa: CASSPGQPYGYTF
CDR3nt: TGTGCCAGCAGCCCGGGACAGCCGTATGGCTACACCTTC

j_gene: TRBJ2-1
abundance: .
d_gene: TRBD1
v_gene: TRBV7-9
CDR3aa: CASSELDRVEQFF
CDR3nt: TGTGCCAGCAGCGAACTTGACAGGGTTGAGCAGTTCTTC

j_gene: TRBJ2-7
abundance: .
d_gene: .
v_gene: TRBV11-1
CDR3aa: CASRPRDRNYEQYF
CDR3nt: TGTGCCAGCAGACCGCGGGACAGAAATTACGAGCAGTACTTC

j_gene: TRBJ2-7
abundance: .
d_gene: .
v_gene: TRBV2
CDR3aa: CASSEWGPSKIGYEQYF
CDR3nt: TGTGCCAGCAGTGAATGGGGACCTAGCAAGATTGGGTACGAGCAGTACTTC

j_gene: TRBJ2-7
abundance: .
d_gene: .
v_gene: TRBV2
CDR3aa: CASSEGLVDGYEQYF
CDR3nt: TGTGCCAGCAGTGAAGGACTAGTTGACGGGTACGAGCAGTACTTC

j_gene: TRBJ1-2
abundance: .
d_gene: TRBD1
v_gene: TRBV6-1
CDR3aa: CASSADRGRLYYGYTF
CDR3nt: TGTGCCAGCAGTGCCGACAGGGGGCGTCTCTACTATGGCTACACCTTC

j_gene: TRBJ2-7
abundance: .
d_gene: .
v_gene: TRBV5-1
CDR3aa: CASSLQGLYEQYF
CDR3nt: TGCGCCAGCAGCTTGCAGGGGCTCTACGAGCAGTACTTC

j_gene: TRBJ1-1
abundance: .
d_gene: .
v_gene: TRBV7-9
CDR3aa: CASSKQMGPMNTEAFF
CDR3nt: TGTGCCAGCAGTAAGCAGATGGGGCCTATGAACACTGAAGCTTTCTTT

j_gene: TRBJ2-7
abundance: .
d_gene: .
v_gene: TRBV5-8
CDR3aa: CASSLWTPKDHDF
CDR3nt: TGTGCCAGCAGCTTATGGACTCCTAAAGATCATGACTTC

j_gene: TRBJ2-1
abundance: .
d_gene: TRBD1
v_gene: TRBV2
CDR3aa: CASVRTGRANNEQFF
CDR3nt: TGTGCCAGCGTACGGACAGGACGGGCGAACAATGAGCAGTTCTTC

j_gene: TRBJ2-7
abundance: few
d_gene: .
v_gene: TRBV7-9
CDR3aa: CASSSPGSWIGEQYF
CDR3nt: TGTGCCAGCAGCTCCCCGGGCTCGTGGATAGGCGAGCAGTACTTC

j_gene: TRBJ2-7
abundance: .
d_gene: TRBD1
v_gene: TRBV28
CDR3aa: CASSLSGTGGYEQYF
CDR3nt: TGTGCCAGCAGTTTATCGGGGACAGGGGGCTACGAGCAGTACTTC

j_gene: TRBJ1-1
abundance: .
d_gene: .
v_gene: TRBV10-3
CDR3aa: CAISESRLKDTEAFF
CDR3nt: TGTGCCATCAGTGAGTCGAGGCTTAAGGACACTGAAGCTTTCTTT

j_gene: TRBJ2-7
abundance: .
d_gene: TRBD1
v_gene: TRBV5-1
CDR3aa: CASRYRQGLTYEQYF
CDR3nt: TGCGCCAGCAGGTACAGACAGGGGCTTACCTACGAGCAGTACTTC

j_gene: TRBJ2-5
abundance: once
d_gene: .
v_gene: TRBV20-1
CDR3aa: CSAIGLLEQYF
CDR3nt: TGCAGTGCTATCGGACTGCTAGAGCAGTACTTC

j_gene: TRBJ2-2
abundance: .
d_gene: .
v_gene: TRBV27
CDR3aa: CASSLPLALNTGELFF
CDR3nt: TGTGCCAGCAGTTTGCCTTTAGCGTTGAACACCGGGGAGCTGTTTTTT

j_gene: TRBJ2-6
abundance: .
d_gene: .
v_gene: TRBV27
CDR3aa: CASQLSSGANVLTF
CDR3nt: TGTGCCAGCCAACTAAGCTCTGGGGCCAACGTCCTGACTTTC

j_gene: TRBJ1-2
abundance: .
d_gene: .
v_gene: TRBV29-1
CDR3aa: CSVEERIYGYTF
CDR3nt: TGCAGCGTTGAAGAAAGGATCTATGGCTACACCTTC